This is a list of T cell receptor beta chains from one sample in a study of CD8 T cells in ankylosing spondylitis. TCRdb processed the 5' RACE reads anew with MiXCR; each CDR3 protein has one entry. The sample lists some 250,000 distinct CDR3 sequences; more than 20% were seen once. The material sequenced was blood, either unsorted or a sorted T cell fraction (not recorded which). The source is a male donor with ankylosing spondylitis or in good health (not recorded which). Both conserved end residues are part of each CDR3. Fields, in order: clone size, V gene, D gene, J gene, CDR3 DNA, CDR3 protein. A D gene is named only where the DNA matches it firmly. Clone size appears in some rows only: once, few, many, or a class for an expanded clone.

-,TRBV9,TRBD2,TRBJ2-7,TGTGCCAGCAGCGTATGGCTAGCGGACGAGCAGTACTTC,CASSVWLADEQYF
-,TRBV5-1,-,TRBJ2-7,TGCGCCAGCAGCACGGGACTGCCCACCTACGAGCAGTACTTC,CASSTGLPTYEQYF
many,TRBV30,-,TRBJ2-3,TGTGCCTGGAGTGTACGGCCCCTGACAGATACGCAGTATTTT,CAWSVRPLTDTQYF
many,TRBV12-3/TRBV12-4,-,TRBJ1-5,TGTGCCAGCAGTTTGGGACGGGGAGCGGGTCAGCCCCAGCATTTT,CASSLGRGAGQPQHF
many,TRBV10-3,-,TRBJ2-3,TGTGCCATCAGTGAGGGTGAATCGCAGTATTTT,CAISEGESQYF
-,TRBV20-1,-,TRBJ2-1,TGCAGTGCCGGGCCGCATGAGCAGTTCTTC,CSAGPHEQFF
-,TRBV19,TRBD2,TRBJ2-3,TGTGCCAGTAGTCTGGGACTAGCGGGGGGAAGAGATACGCAGTATTTT,CASSLGLAGGRDTQYF
few,TRBV5-1,-,TRBJ2-3,TGCGCCAGCAGCTTGGGCGGCAGTCTGAGCACAGATACGCAGTATTTT,CASSLGGSLSTDTQYF
many,TRBV3-1,-,TRBJ1-2,TGTGCCAGCAGCCGAGGGCCACTGAGGTGGGGCTACACCTTC,CASSRGPLRWGYTF
-,TRBV12-3/TRBV12-4,-,TRBJ1-2,TGTGCCTCTACTACCTTTCAGGACTACACCTTC,CASTTFQDYTF
few,TRBV20-1,TRBD2,TRBJ2-3,TGCAGTGCTGGACCAGCGGGGACTAGCACAGATACGCAGTATTTT,CSAGPAGTSTDTQYF
-,TRBV20-1,TRBD1,TRBJ1-1,TGCAGTGCTAGAGATTGGACAGGCACTGAAGCTTTCTTT,CSARDWTGTEAFF
many,TRBV5-1,-,TRBJ1-6,TGCGCCAGCAGCTTGGAAGTACTCTCACCCCTCCACTTT,CASSLEVLSPLHF
once,TRBV3-2,-,TRBJ1-6,TGTGCCAGCTGCCTAAGAGGACAGGGAGCTTCACCCCTCCACTTT,CASCLRGQGASPLHF
few,TRBV29-1,-,TRBJ2-7,TGCAGCGCGGTCACCTTCGACGGTAGCTCCTACGAGCAGTACTTC,CSAVTFDGSSYEQYF
-,TRBV5-4,TRBD1,TRBJ2-7,TGTGCCAGCAGCTTGTGGAGCCCAGGGGGCCGGAACGAGCAGTACTTC,CASSLWSPGGRNEQYF
-,TRBV20-1,TRBD1,TRBJ1-5,TGCAGTGCTACAGTACAGGGGGCGGGCAATCAGCCCCAGCATTTT,CSATVQGAGNQPQHF
once,TRBV20-1,-,TRBJ2-2,TGCAGTGCTCCTAGAGCTGGGATCGATAACGGGGAGCTGTTTTTT,CSAPRAGIDNGELFF
-,TRBV20-1,TRBD2,TRBJ2-3,TGCAGTGCTTTAGCGGGGGGGCCGGATACGCAGTATTTT,CSALAGGPDTQYF
many,TRBV10-3,-,TRBJ2-6,TGTGCCATCAGCGACCGCCCCCCTGGGGCCAACGTCCTGACTTTC,CAISDRPPGANVLTF
few,TRBV12-3/TRBV12-4,-,TRBJ2-1,TGTGCCAGCAGGCCCAGACGGGGATACAATGAGCAGTTCTTC,CASRPRRGYNEQFF
-,TRBV18,TRBD2,TRBJ2-5,TGTGCCAGCTCACCACCGGGACTAGCGGGGGGTGAGACCCAGTACTTC,CASSPPGLAGGETQYF
many,TRBV20-1,TRBD2,TRBJ2-1,TGCAGTGCTGCTAGCGGGGGATACTACAATGAGCAGTTCTTC,CSAASGGYYNEQFF
many,TRBV20-1,TRBD1,TRBJ1-3,TGCAGTGCTAAGGGGACAGGAGACTCTGGAAACACCATATATTTT,CSAKGTGDSGNTIYF